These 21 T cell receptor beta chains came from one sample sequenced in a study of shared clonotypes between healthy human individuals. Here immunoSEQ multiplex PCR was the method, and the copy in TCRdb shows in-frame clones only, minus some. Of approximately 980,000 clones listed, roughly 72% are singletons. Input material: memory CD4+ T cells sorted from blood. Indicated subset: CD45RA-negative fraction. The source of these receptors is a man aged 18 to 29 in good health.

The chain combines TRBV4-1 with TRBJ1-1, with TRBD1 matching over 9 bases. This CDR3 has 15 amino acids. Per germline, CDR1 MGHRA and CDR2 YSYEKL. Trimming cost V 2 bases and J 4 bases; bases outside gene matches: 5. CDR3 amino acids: CASSQQGQGSTEAFF. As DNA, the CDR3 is TGCGCCAGCAGCCAACAAGGACAGGGGAGCACTGAAGCTTTCTTT.

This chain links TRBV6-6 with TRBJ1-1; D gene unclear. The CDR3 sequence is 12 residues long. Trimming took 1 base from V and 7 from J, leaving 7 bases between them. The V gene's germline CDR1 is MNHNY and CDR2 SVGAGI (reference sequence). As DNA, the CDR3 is TGTGCCAGCAGTTACTTGGGTTTTGAAGCTTTCTTT. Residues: CASSYLGFEAFF.

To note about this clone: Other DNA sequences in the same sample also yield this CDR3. Written as DNA, the CDR3 is TGTGCCTGGAATAGACGAGACACTGAAGCTTTCTTT. The encoded protein is CAWNRRDTEAFF. V gene TRBV30 combines with J gene TRBJ1-1; no definite D call. Germline values: CDR1 GTSNPN, CDR2 SVGIG (reference sequence). The V and J ends lost 4 bases and 3 bases respectively, with 9 bases between them. CDR3 length equals 12 residues.

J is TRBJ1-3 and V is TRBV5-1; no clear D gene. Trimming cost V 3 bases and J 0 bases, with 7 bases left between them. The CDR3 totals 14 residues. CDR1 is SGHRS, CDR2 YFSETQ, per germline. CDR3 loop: CASSSTDSGNTIYF. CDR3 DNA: TGCGCCAGCAGCTCTACAGACTCTGGAAACACCATATATTTT. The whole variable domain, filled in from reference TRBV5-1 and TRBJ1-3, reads KAGVTQTPRYLIKTRGQQVTLSCSPISGHRSVSWYQQTPGQGLQFLFEYFSETQRNKGNFPGRFSGRQFSNSRSEMNVSTLELGDSALYLCASSSTDSGNTIYFGEGSWLTVV.

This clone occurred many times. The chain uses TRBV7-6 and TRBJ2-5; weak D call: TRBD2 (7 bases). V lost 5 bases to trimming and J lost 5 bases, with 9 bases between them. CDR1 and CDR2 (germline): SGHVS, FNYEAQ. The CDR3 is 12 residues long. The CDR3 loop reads CASSEGGETQYF. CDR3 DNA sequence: TGTGCCAGCAGCGAGGGGGGGGAGACCCAGTACTTC.

Here the CDR3 reads CASSLSGTGGFYEQYF. The CDR3 DNA reads TGTGCCAGCAGCTTATCCGGGACAGGGGGATTCTACGAGCAGTACTTC. The rearrangement joins TRBV11-2 to TRBJ2-7; the match to TRBD1 covers 11 bases. Unmatched junction bases numbered 6, after V lost 2 bases and J lost 3 bases. CDR1 and CDR2 (germline): SGHAT, FQNNGV. The CDR3 has 16 amino acids.

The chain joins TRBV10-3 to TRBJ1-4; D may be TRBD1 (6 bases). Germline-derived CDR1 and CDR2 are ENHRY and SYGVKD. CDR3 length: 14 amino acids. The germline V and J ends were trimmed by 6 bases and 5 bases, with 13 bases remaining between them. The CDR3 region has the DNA TGTGCCATCAGGGGACACCAAACCAATGAAAAACTGTTTTTT. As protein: CAIRGHQTNEKLFF.

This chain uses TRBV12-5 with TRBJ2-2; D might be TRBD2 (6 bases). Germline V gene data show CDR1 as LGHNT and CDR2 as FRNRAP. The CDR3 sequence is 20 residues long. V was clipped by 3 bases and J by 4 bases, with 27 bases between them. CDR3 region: CASGFRHQTSSASGTGELFF. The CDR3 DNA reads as TGTGCTAGTGGTTTCCGCCACCAAACCTCTAGCGCCTCGGGCACCGGGGAGCTGTTTTTT. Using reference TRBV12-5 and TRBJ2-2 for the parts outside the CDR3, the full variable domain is DARVTQTPRHKVTEMGQEVTMRCQPILGHNTVFWYRQTMMQGLELLAYFRNRAPLDDSGMPKDRFSAEMPDATLATLKIQPSEPRDSAVYFCASGFRHQTSSASGTGELFFGEGSRLTVL.

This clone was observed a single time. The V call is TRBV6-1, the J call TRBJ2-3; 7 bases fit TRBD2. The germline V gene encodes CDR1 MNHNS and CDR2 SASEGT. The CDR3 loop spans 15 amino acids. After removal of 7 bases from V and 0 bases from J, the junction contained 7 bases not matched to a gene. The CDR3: CASTRGRASTDTQYF. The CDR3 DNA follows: TGTGCCAGCACGCGGGGGAGGGCTAGCACAGATACGCAGTATTTT.

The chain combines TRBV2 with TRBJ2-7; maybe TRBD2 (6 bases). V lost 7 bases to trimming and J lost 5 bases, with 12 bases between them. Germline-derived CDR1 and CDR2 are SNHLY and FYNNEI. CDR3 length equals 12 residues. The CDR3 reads CASTRGSHEQYF. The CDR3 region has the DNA TGTGCCAGCACCCGGGGGAGTCACGAGCAGTACTTC.

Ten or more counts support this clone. This CDR3 is CASSLAGAGTEAFF. The CDR3 DNA sequence: TGTGCCAGCAGCTTGGCAGGGGCGGGCACTGAAGCTTTCTTT. This chain connects TRBV5-6 to TRBJ1-1; possibly TRBD1 for D (6 bases). CDR3 length: 14 amino acids. Germline CDR1 and CDR2: SGHDT and YYEEEE. Trimming took off 0 bases at V and 4 bases at J, with 10 bases between the two ends.

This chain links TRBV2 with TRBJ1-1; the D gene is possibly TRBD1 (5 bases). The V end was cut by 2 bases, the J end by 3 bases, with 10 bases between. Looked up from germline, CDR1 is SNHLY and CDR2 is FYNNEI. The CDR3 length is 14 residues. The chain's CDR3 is CASSETGGDTEAFF. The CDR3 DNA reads TGTGCCAGCAGTGAAACCGGGGGTGACACTGAAGCTTTCTTT. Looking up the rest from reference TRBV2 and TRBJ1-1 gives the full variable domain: EPEVTQTPSHQVTQMGQEVILRCVPISNHLYFYWYRQILGQKVEFLVSFYNNEISEKSEIFDDQFSVERPDGSNFTLKIRSTKLEDSAMYFCASSETGGDTEAFFGQGTRLTVV.

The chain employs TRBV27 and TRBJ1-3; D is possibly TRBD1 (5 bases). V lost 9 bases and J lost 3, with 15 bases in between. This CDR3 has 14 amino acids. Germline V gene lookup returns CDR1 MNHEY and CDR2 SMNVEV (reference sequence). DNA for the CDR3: TGTGCCAGAATAATAGGGGTAGGTGGAAACACCATATATTTT. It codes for CARIIGVGGNTIYF.

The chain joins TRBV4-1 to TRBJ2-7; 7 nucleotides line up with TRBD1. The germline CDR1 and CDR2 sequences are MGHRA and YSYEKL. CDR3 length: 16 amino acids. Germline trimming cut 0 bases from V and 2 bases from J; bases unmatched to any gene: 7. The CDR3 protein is CASSQERAGGAYEQYF. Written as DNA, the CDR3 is TGCGCCAGCAGCCAAGAGCGCGCAGGGGGAGCCTACGAGCAGTACTTC.

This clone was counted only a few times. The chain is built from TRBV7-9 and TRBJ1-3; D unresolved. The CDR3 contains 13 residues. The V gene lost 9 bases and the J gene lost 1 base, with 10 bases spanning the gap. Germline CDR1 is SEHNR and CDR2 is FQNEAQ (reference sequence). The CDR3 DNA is TGTGCCAGTAAACTGGGGTCTGGAAACACCATATATTTT. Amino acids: CASKLGSGNTIYF.

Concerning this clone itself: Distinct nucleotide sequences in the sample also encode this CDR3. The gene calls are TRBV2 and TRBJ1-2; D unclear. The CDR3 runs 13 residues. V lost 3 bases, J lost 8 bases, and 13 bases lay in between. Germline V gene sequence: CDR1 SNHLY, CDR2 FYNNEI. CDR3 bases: TGTGCCAGCAGTGAGGCGGCAGGAGGAGGCTACACCTTC. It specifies CASSEAAGGGYTF.

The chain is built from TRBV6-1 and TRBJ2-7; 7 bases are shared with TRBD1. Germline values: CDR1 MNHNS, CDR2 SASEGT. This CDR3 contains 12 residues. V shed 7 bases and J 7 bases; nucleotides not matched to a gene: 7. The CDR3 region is CASIKGAREQYF. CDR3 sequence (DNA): TGTGCCAGCATAAAGGGGGCAAGGGAGCAGTACTTC.

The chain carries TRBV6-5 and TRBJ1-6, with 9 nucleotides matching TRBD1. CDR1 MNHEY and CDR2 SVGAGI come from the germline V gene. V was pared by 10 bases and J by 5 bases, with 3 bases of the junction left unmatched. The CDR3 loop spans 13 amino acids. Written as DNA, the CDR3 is TGTGCCACCGGGACAGGGAATAATTCACCCCTCCACTTT. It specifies CATGTGNNSPLHF.

This CDR3 is CASSYSGRQGVPEQYF. In DNA form, the CDR3 reads TGTGCCAGCAGTTACTCAGGGAGACAGGGGGTGCCCGAGCAGTACTTC. V and J are TRBV6-5 and TRBJ2-7, with 9 positions matching TRBD1. Trimming removed 0 bases from V and 6 bases from J; junction bases left unmatched: 9. Germline lookup yields CDR1 MNHEY and CDR2 SVGAGI. This CDR3 has 16 residues.

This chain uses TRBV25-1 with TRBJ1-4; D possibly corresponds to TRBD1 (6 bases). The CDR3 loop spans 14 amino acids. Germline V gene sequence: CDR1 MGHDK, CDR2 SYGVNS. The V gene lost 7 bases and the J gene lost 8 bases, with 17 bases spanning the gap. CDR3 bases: TGTGCCAGCACGTCAGCAGGGGCGGGAGAAAAACTGTTTTTT. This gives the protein CASTSAGAGEKLFF. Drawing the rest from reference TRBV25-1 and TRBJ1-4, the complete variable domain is EADIYQTPRYLVIGTGKKITLECSQTMGHDKMYWYQQDPGMELHLIHYSYGVNSTEKGDLSSESTVSRIRTEHFPLTLESARPSHTSQYLCASTSAGAGEKLFFGSGTQLSVL.

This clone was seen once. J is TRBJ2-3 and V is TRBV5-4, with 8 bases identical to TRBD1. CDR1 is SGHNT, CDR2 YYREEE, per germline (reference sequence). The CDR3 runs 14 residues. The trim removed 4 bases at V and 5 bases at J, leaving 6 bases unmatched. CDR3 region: CASSHRGSEDTQYF. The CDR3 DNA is TGTGCCAGCAGCCACAGGGGGTCGGAAGATACGCAGTATTTT.